The sample holds a few counts of the clone carrying this T cell receptor (beta chain). The data stem from a study of T-cell memory formation after mild COVID-19. TCRdb re-called the 5' RACE reads through MiXCR, storing one row per CDR3 protein. This repertoire shows under 350,000 distinct CDR3 sequences, roughly 16% found once; its top ten account for 22%. This receptor was taken from a young man who had mild COVID-19 (a few samples of this study predate the infection). Cell type and time point are not known. Sequenced input: PBMCs or a T cell subset sorted from them (not recorded which).

CDR3 residues: CASSSKGTDTQYF. The CDR3 DNA follows: TGTGCCAGCAGTTCGAAGGGGACAGATACGCAGTATTTT. The chain links TRBV3-1 to TRBJ2-3; perhaps TRBD1 as D (5 bases). The CDR3 sequence is 13 residues long. The germline V and J ends were trimmed by 6 bases and 3 bases, with 10 bases remaining between them. Per germline, CDR1 LGHDT and CDR2 YNNKEL (reference sequence).